The sample holds one count of the clone carrying this TCR beta chain. The antigen is unknown. Germline assignment: CDR1 SGHKS and CDR2 YYEKEE (reference sequence). This CDR3 has 12 residues. V was trimmed by 4 bases and J by 9 bases, leaving 10 bases between them. The data belong to a study of blood T cells in healthy people across ages. Study observations and caveats: TCR beta diversity per million T cells fell roughly linearly with age.

It was with a sample-barcoded 5' primer and a J-beta primer mix that a second PCR of about 7 to 12 cycles was run. TCRdb fed the 5' RACE reads into MiXCR, producing one record per CDR3 protein. The sample lists about 1.8 million distinct CDR3 sequences, just under 50% seen once, with 2% to 2.5% in the top ten. The clonotype comes from a woman in her forties in good health. The sequencing input was blood. The chain combines TRBV5-5 with TRBJ1-4; D not certain. The CDR3, as DNA: TGTGCCAGCAGCCCAACGGGTCAAAAACTGTTTTTT. Its protein is CASSPTGQKLFF. The full variable domain, its missing parts supplied by reference TRBV5-5 and TRBJ1-4, is DAGVTQSPTHLIKTRGQQVTLRCSPISGHKSVSWYQQVLGQGPQFIFQYYEKEERGRGNFPDRFSARQFPNYSSELNVNALLLGDSALYLCASSPTGQKLFFGSGTQLSVL.